This entry describes one TCR beta chain. What it binds is unknown. This record comes from a study of shared clonotypes between healthy human individuals. Study findings and constraints: All-four-donor shared clonotypes had higher generation probabilities than non-shared clonotypes did.

On sorted subsets, replicate PCRs used 150 to 250 ng DNA, or 31,000 or so T cell genomes. Generated by immunoSEQ multiplex PCR, the TCRdb table keeps only in-frame clones and is missing some. This sample carries 950,000 to 1,100,000 clones, roughly 80% of them seen once, and the ten largest clones take roughly 1.4%. The germline gives CDR1 MNHNS, CDR2 SASEGT. Trimming stripped 3 bases from V and 6 bases from J, with 21 bases between. The CDR3 extends over 17 amino acids. Sequenced input: memory CD4+ T cells sorted from blood. Subset meaning: CD45RA-negative fraction. This TCR was recovered from a man aged 18 to 35 in good health. The chain has TRBV6-1 and TRBJ1-5; D may be TRBD1 (5 bases). CDR3 nucleotide sequence: TGTGCCAGCAGTGATCGCGGGGGTTGGGGGACTCCTCAGCCCCAGCATTTT. This sequence encodes CASSDRGGWGTPQPQHF.